Reported below is one T cell receptor beta chain. Antigen unknown. The method was immunoSEQ multiplex PCR; TCRdb's version includes in-frame clones alone and lacks a portion of them. In the table there are 100,000 to 150,000 clones, about 91% of which are singletons. CD4+CD25+CD127- Tregs, CD4+CD25- non-Tregs, CD4 and CD8 cells were sorted. Germline loops: CDR1 SGHRS, CDR2 YFSETQ. The trim removed 4 bases at V and 7 bases at J, leaving 13 bases unmatched. This CDR3 is 15 amino acids long. This sample was taken from a study of Tregs in tolerant kidney transplant recipients. Study-level results: The small number of patients limits these findings pending further validation. Biological reproducibility was not directly addressed, but technical replication error appeared minimal. Expanding Tregs on activated donor B cells appeared to best identify donor-specific TCRbeta clones.

Input material: CD4+ T cells from blood. This clonotype was obtained from a human donor in good health. The chain couples TRBV5-1 to TRBJ2-5, with 7 nucleotides matching TRBD2. CDR3 nucleotide sequence: TGCGCCAGCAGCCCCGGGCTAGGTCCGGGGGGGACCCAGTACTTC. Protein product: CASSPGLGPGGTQYF.